A single TCR beta chain is shown here with its context. This sample stems from a study of control samples from healthy donors and cancer patients. Assay used: immunoSEQ multiplex PCR; TCRdb lists only in-frame clones, some missing. The sample lists about 120,000 clones; around 89% were seen once. CDR1 MNHEY and CDR2 SMNVEV come from the germline V gene (reference sequence). The V end was cut by 5 bases, the J end by 7 bases, with 6 bases between. This CDR3 comprises 12 residues. Sequenced input: blood. This clonotype was sampled from a woman aged 70-85 years in good health. The rearrangement uses TRBV27 and TRBJ1-6, with D uncertain. CDR3 nucleotide sequence: TGTGCCAGCAGTATTGAGAATTCACCCCTCCACTTT. Protein product: CASSIENSPLHF.